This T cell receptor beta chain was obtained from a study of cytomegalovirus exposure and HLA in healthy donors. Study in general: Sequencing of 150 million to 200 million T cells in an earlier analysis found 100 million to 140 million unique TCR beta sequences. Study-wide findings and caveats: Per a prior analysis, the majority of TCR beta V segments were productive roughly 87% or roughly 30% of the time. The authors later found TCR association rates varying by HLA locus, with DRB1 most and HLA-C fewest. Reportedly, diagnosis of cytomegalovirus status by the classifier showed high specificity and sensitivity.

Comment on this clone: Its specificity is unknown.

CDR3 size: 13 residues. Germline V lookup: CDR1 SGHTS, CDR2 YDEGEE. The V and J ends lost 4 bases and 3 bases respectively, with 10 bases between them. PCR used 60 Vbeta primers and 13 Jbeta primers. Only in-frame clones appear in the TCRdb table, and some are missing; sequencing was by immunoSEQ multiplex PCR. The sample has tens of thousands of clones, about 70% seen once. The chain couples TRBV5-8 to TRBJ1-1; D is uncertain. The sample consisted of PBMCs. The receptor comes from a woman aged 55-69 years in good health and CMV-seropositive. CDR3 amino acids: CASSPLPDTEAFF. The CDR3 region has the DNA TGTGCCAGCAGCCCACTCCCGGACACTGAAGCTTTCTTT.